The 30 T cell receptor beta chains presented below share a single source sample, sequenced in a study of shared clonotypes between healthy human individuals. Generated by immunoSEQ multiplex PCR, the TCRdb table keeps only in-frame clones and is missing some. The table lists some 700,000 clones, about nine tenths of them singletons. Sequenced material: memory CD8+ T cells from PBMCs. Documented subset: CD45RO+ cells pooled with CCR7-negative TemRA cells. The source of these receptors is a man younger than 35 in good health. Some clones in this sample may be carry-over from other donors' samples.

The rearrangement links TRBV6-5 to TRBJ1-5; D is unclear. Trimming cost V 0 bases and J 5 bases, with 8 bases left between them. This CDR3 region has 14 residues. Germline CDR1 is MNHEY and CDR2 is SVGAGI. CDR3 DNA sequence: TGTGCCAGCAGTTACTCCCCCCGCCATCAGCCCCAGCATTTT. Amino acids: CASSYSPRHQPQHF.

A single count supports this clone. The CDR3 nucleotides read TGTGCCAGCAGTTACGCCCTGGCTTACACTGAAGCTTTCTTT. Translating gives CASSYALAYTEAFF. The gene calls are TRBV6-5 and TRBJ1-1; D remains ambiguous. Per the germline V gene, CDR1 is MNHEY and CDR2 is SVGAGI. Trimming took off 2 bases at V and 3 bases at J, with 10 bases between the two ends. CDR3 length equals 14 residues.

For the CDR3, the DNA is TGTGCCAGCAGCCAAGCGTTCCAGGCCAGAGCAAGTCAGCAGTATTTT. Residues: CASSQAFQARASQQYF. The chain joins TRBV14 to TRBJ2-3; no firm D call. In germline, CDR1 is SGHDN, CDR2 FVKESK. The length of the CDR3 is 16 residues. Trimming took off 1 base at V and 11 bases at J, with 22 bases between the two ends.

J is TRBJ1-5 and V is TRBV6-5; 7 bases are shared with TRBD1. The V and J ends lost 6 bases and 2 bases, in that order; junction bases with no gene match: 4. Germline CDR1 reads MNHEY; CDR2 reads SVGAGI. The length of the CDR3 is 14 residues. The CDR3 nucleotides read TGTGCCAGCAGGAACGACAGGGGCAATCAGCCCCAGCATTTT. Translation: CASRNDRGNQPQHF.

This rearrangement joins TRBV7-2 to TRBJ2-5; 9 bases line up with TRBD1. The CDR3 is made up of 15 amino acids. CDR1 and CDR2 (germline): SGHTA, FQGNSA. V was clipped by 4 bases and J by 4 bases; unmatched bases: 7. The CDR3 protein is CASSSRDRALETQYF. DNA for the CDR3: TGTGCCAGCAGCTCCCGGGACAGGGCGCTAGAGACCCAGTACTTC.

The chain combines TRBV7-8 with TRBJ2-1; D perhaps matches TRBD2 (5 bases). CDR3 length: 13 residues. The V end was cut by 3 bases, the J end by 5 bases, with 8 bases between. Germline CDR1 reads SGHVS; CDR2 reads FQNEAQ. CDR3 protein: CASSFWTHNEQFF. The CDR3 nucleotides are TGTGCCAGCAGCTTTTGGACTCACAATGAGCAGTTCTTC. The variable domain in full, completed from reference TRBV7-8 and TRBJ2-1, reads GAGVSQSPRYKVAKRGQDVALRCDPISGHVSLFWYQQALGQGPEFLTYFQNEAQLDKSGLPSDRFFAERPEGSVSTLKIQRTQQEDSAVYLCASSFWTHNEQFFGPGTRLTVL.

This chain connects TRBV11-2 to TRBJ1-1; no reliable D call. This CDR3 comprises 12 residues. CDR1 and CDR2 from the germline V gene are SGHAT and FQNNGV. V was pared by 0 bases and J by 8 bases, with 7 bases between. CDR3 sequence (DNA): TGTGCCAGCAGCTTAGATACGCGGGAAGCTTTCTTT. As protein: CASSLDTREAFF.

J is TRBJ2-7 and V is TRBV25-1; D is unresolved. This CDR3 contains 12 residues. The V end was cut by 2 bases, the J end by 7 bases, with 9 bases between. Germline-derived CDR1 and CDR2 are MGHDK and SYGVNS. This chain's CDR3 is CASSERYGEQYF. CDR3 coding DNA: TGTGCCAGCAGTGAACGGTATGGTGAGCAGTACTTC.

The chain is built from TRBV29-1 and TRBJ1-2; the D is unclear. Germline V lookup: CDR1 SQVTM, CDR2 ANQGSEA. The CDR3 spans 11 residues. V lost 5 bases and J 4 bases, leaving 8 bases between the germline ends. As DNA, the CDR3 is TGCAGCGTTATAAACTCCTATGGCTACACCTTC. Amino acids: CSVINSYGYTF.

The gene calls are TRBV7-9 and TRBJ2-6, with TRBD1 identical over 9 bases. CDR1 is SEHNR, CDR2 FQNEAQ, per germline (reference sequence). V gave up 5 bases and J gave up 0 bases; unmatched junction bases: 8. The CDR3 is 18 residues long. CDR3 sequence (DNA): TGTGCCAGCAGCCCATGGACAGGGGAGATCTCTGGGGCCAACGTCCTGACTTTC. It specifies CASSPWTGEISGANVLTF.

Only one count was recorded for this clone. V gene TRBV4-3 combines with J gene TRBJ2-5; D may be TRBD1 or TRBD2 (6 bases each). The germline V gene has CDR1 LGHNA and CDR2 YSLEER. The CDR3 length is 18 residues. Trimming cost V 0 bases and J 5 bases, with 22 bases left between them. In DNA, the CDR3 is TGCGCCAGCAGCCAAGATCATGTGTGGGTGGAAGGGGGGGAGACCCAGTACTTC. Its protein is CASSQDHVWVEGGETQYF.

The CDR3 protein is CASIWRVEETQYF. The CDR3 nucleotides read TGTGCCAGCATCTGGCGGGTAGAAGAGACCCAGTACTTC. The chain recombines TRBV6-1 with TRBJ2-5, with D tentatively TRBD2 (5 bases). Germline CDR1 and CDR2: MNHNS and SASEGT. Between the trimmed V and J ends, which lost 7 bases and 3 bases, there was a span of 12 bases. The length of the CDR3 is 13 residues.

The chain links TRBV5-8 to TRBJ1-2; D is unresolved. V lost 4 bases and J 4 bases, leaving 14 bases between the germline ends. The CDR3 is 14 amino acids. CDR1 and CDR2 from the germline V gene are SGHTS and YDEGEE. Here the CDR3 reads CASSPGGMVYGYTF. The CDR3 DNA is TGTGCCAGCAGCCCGGGAGGGATGGTCTATGGCTACACCTTC.

The chain joins TRBV19 to TRBJ1-5; a weak D match, TRBD1 (5 bases). There are 15 residues in the CDR3. The germline V and J ends were trimmed by 5 bases and 3 bases, with 14 bases remaining between them. The germline V gene encodes CDR1 LNHDA and CDR2 SQIVND (reference sequence). In DNA, the CDR3 is TGTGCCAGTAGTTCATACGACAGAAACAATCAGCCCCAGCATTTT. Translating gives CASSSYDRNNQPQHF.

The rearrangement joins TRBV19 to TRBJ1-2; 9 positions match TRBD1. Germline V lookup: CDR1 LNHDA, CDR2 SQIVND (reference sequence). The CDR3 loop spans 15 amino acids. V gave up 4 bases and J gave up 3 bases; unmatched junction bases: 6. The CDR3 is CASSNYRDRDYGYTF. CDR3 nucleotide sequence: TGTGCCAGTAGTAATTACCGGGACAGGGACTATGGCTACACCTTC.

The rearrangement uses TRBV7-2 and TRBJ1-1; D ambiguous. Germline V gene data show CDR1 as SGHTA and CDR2 as FQGNSA. The CDR3 consists of 17 residues. The germline V and J ends were trimmed by 5 bases and 6 bases, with 25 bases remaining between them. The CDR3 region has the DNA TGTGCCAGCAGCCCAGCGCGGAGACTCGCCGCCCAAGCTGAAGCTTTCTTT. It codes for CASSPARRLAAQAEAFF.

The chain uses TRBV2 and TRBJ2-1, with unresolved D. The CDR3 consists of 15 residues. Germline CDR1 and CDR2: SNHLY and FYNNEI. The V and J ends lost 2 bases and 6 bases respectively, with 14 bases between them. The CDR3 DNA sequence: TGTGCCAGCAGTGAATGGAGTGGATCTCTCAATGAGCAGTTCTTC. This sequence encodes CASSEWSGSLNEQFF.

The chain is built from TRBV4-2 and TRBJ2-2; TRBD2 aligns across 11 bases. This CDR3 comprises 20 residues. Germline V lookup: CDR1 LGHNA, CDR2 YNFKEQ. J lost 3 bases, V lost 0 bases, and 12 bases had no gene match. The CDR3 region is CASSQDLGLAGGPYTGELFF. In DNA form, the CDR3 reads TGTGCCAGCAGCCAAGATCTGGGGTTAGCGGGAGGGCCGTACACCGGGGAGCTGTTTTTT.

This rearrangement joins TRBV10-3 to TRBJ1-1, with TRBD1 matching 8 bases. Trimming cost V 6 bases and J 4 bases; bases outside gene matches: 7. The CDR3 sequence is 14 residues long. Germline CDR1 is ENHRY and CDR2 is SYGVKD. The CDR3 bases are TGTGCCATCAGGGAAAGCACAGGGGGCACTGAAGCTTTCTTT. Its protein is CAIRESTGGTEAFF.

The chain combines TRBV7-8 with TRBJ1-5; D is uncertain. Trimming removed 1 base at V and 1 base at J, with 8 bases between. Germline V gene sequence: CDR1 SGHVS, CDR2 FQNEAQ. The CDR3 consists of 15 residues. Here the CDR3 DNA reads TGTGCCAGCAGCTTAGGATTTGGAAGCAATCAGCCCCAGCATTTT. It is translated as CASSLGFGSNQPQHF. Full variable domain (remainder filled in from reference TRBV7-8 and TRBJ1-5): GAGVSQSPRYKVAKRGQDVALRCDPISGHVSLFWYQQALGQGPEFLTYFQNEAQLDKSGLPSDRFFAERPEGSVSTLKIQRTQQEDSAVYLCASSLGFGSNQPQHFGDGTRLSIL.

The gene calls are TRBV4-1 and TRBJ2-2; 12 bases map to TRBD2. With V trimmed by 4 bases and J by 5 bases, 11 bases remained unmatched. The length of the CDR3 is 18 residues. Germline values: CDR1 MGHRA, CDR2 YSYEKL. The CDR3 here is CASSPGLAGGPGTGELFF. CDR3 sequence (DNA): TGCGCCAGCAGCCCCGGGCTAGCGGGAGGGCCTGGGACCGGGGAGCTGTTTTTT.

This sequence joins TRBV4-3 and TRBJ2-1; 11 bases are a match to TRBD2. The CDR3 totals 16 residues. Trimming cost V 8 bases and J 5 bases; bases outside gene matches: 11. Germline CDR1 is LGHNA and CDR2 is YSLEER. This chain's CDR3 is CASSVFTSGRNNEQFF. DNA for the CDR3: TGCGCCAGCTCAGTCTTTACTAGCGGGAGAAACAATGAGCAGTTCTTC.

The chain combines TRBV29-1 with TRBJ2-3; perhaps TRBD2 as D (6 bases). CDR3 length equals 11 residues. V was cut by 6 bases and J by 7 bases, with 11 bases left in between. The germline V gene encodes CDR1 SQVTM and CDR2 ANQGSEA. The CDR3 is CSVPSVHTQYF. DNA of the CDR3: TGCAGCGTGCCTAGCGTACATACGCAGTATTTT.

The chain recombines TRBV7-8 with TRBJ2-7; weak D call: TRBD1 (6 bases). Germline-derived CDR1 and CDR2 are SGHVS and FQNEAQ. V gave up 4 bases and J gave up 2 bases, with 12 bases separating them. The CDR3 extends over 14 amino acids. This CDR3 is CASSSRDTAYEQYF. The CDR3 DNA reads as TGTGCCAGCAGCTCCAGGGACACCGCCTACGAGCAGTACTTC.

Only a few counts were recorded for this clone. This chain uses TRBV7-9 with TRBJ1-1, with D uncertain. Trimming stripped 2 bases from V and 7 bases from J, with 8 bases between. The CDR3 runs 12 residues. CDR1 is SEHNR, CDR2 FQNEAQ, per germline (reference sequence). CDR3 nucleotides: TGTGCCAGCAGCTTATACCCGGGTGAAGCTTTCTTT. Protein product: CASSLYPGEAFF.

The chain combines TRBV27 with TRBJ2-7; D may match TRBD1 or TRBD2 (5 bases each). The V gene lost 5 bases and the J gene lost 4 bases, with 15 bases spanning the gap. Germline V CDR1 and CDR2: MNHEY, SMNVEV (reference sequence). The CDR3 extends over 14 amino acids. The CDR3 protein is CASSGHGIPYEQYF. Here the CDR3 DNA reads TGTGCCAGCAGTGGACACGGGATCCCTTACGAGCAGTACTTC.

This chain joins TRBV7-9 and TRBJ1-2, with 7 bases that match TRBD1. Germline V gene lookup returns CDR1 SEHNR and CDR2 FQNEAQ (reference sequence). J gave up 4 bases and V 5 bases, and 10 bases lay outside the gene matches. The CDR3 consists of 15 residues. CDR3 DNA: TGTGCCAGCAGCCGCGGGACAGCGGAGATCTATGGCTACACCTTC. It codes for CASSRGTAEIYGYTF.

The rearrangement uses TRBV28 and TRBJ1-1, with D uncertain. Germline loops: CDR1 MDHEN, CDR2 SYDVKM. The V end lost 6 bases, the J end lost 1 base, and 18 bases lay between the germline ends. The CDR3 contains 16 residues. Written as DNA, the CDR3 is TGTGCCAGCAGCCAACGCCATGCGACGAGGAACACTGAAGCTTTCTTT. Protein sequence: CASSQRHATRNTEAFF.

The chain is built from TRBV28 and TRBJ1-1, with a possible D match to TRBD1 (6 bases). The CDR3 contains 14 residues. Germline CDR1 reads MDHEN; CDR2 reads SYDVKM. V was shortened by 2 bases and J by 3 bases, with 10 bases between the two germline ends. The CDR3 sequence: CASSLRGAYTEAFF. The DNA for the CDR3 is TGTGCCAGCAGTTTACGGGGGGCGTACACTGAAGCTTTCTTT.

The chain joins TRBV27 to TRBJ2-1, with D unclear. Germline CDR1 reads MNHEY; CDR2 reads SMNVEV (reference sequence). Trimming took 6 bases from V and 4 from J, leaving 10 bases between them. CDR3 length: 13 amino acids. The CDR3 loop is CASRLSPYNEQFF. The CDR3, as DNA: TGTGCCAGCAGACTCTCCCCATACAATGAGCAGTTCTTC.